What follows are 5 T cell receptor beta chains derived from one specimen sequenced in a study of T cells in Graves' hyperthyroidism and ophthalmopathy. Authors of the study amplified TCR beta CDR3 regions from RNA transcripts. First-round RT-PCR targeting the TCR CDR3 was performed with the HTBI primer set. TCRdb analysed the multiplex PCR reads with MiXCR anew, one entry per CDR3 protein. The sample yields about 680,000 distinct CDR3 sequences, around 40% seen once. The sample comprised blood. The receptors come from a woman aged 40 to 50 with Graves' hyperthyroidism.

The gene calls are TRBV2 and TRBJ1-2; TRBD1 aligns across 9 bases. Germline assignment: CDR1 SNHLY and CDR2 FYNNEI. The junction had 12 bases not matched to a gene; V was cut back by 8 bases and J by 8 bases. The CDR3 loop spans 14 amino acids. CDR3 nucleotide sequence: TGTGCCAGCTCACCTTCCGGGACAGGGAACGGCTACACCTTC. Translated, it gives CASSPSGTGNGYTF.

The J gene is TRBJ1-4, the V gene TRBV15; D not certain. This CDR3 comprises 14 residues. From germline, CDR1 is LNHNV and CDR2 YYDKDF (reference sequence). The V end was cut by 0 bases, the J end by 5 bases, with 7 bases between. In nucleotides, the CDR3 is TGTGCCACCAGCAGAGATTCCGGGAATGAAAAACTGTTTTTT. Translation gives CATSRDSGNEKLFF.

This clonotype showed up just a few times. The chain employs TRBV7-2 and TRBJ2-7; 9 bases line up with TRBD1. The germline CDR1 and CDR2 sequences are SGHTA and FQGNSA. The CDR3 runs 15 residues. V lost 2 bases and J lost 2; bases outside the gene matches: 4. In nucleotides, the CDR3 is TGTGCCAGCAGCTTACCGGGACAGGGACCCTACGAGCAGTACTTC. Translation: CASSLPGQGPYEQYF.

This clonotype turned up a few times. This chain joins TRBV7-2 and TRBJ1-3, with D tentatively TRBD1 (6 bases). The CDR3 is made up of 15 amino acids. V lost 5 bases, J lost 0 bases, and 11 bases lay in between. Germline values: CDR1 SGHTA, CDR2 FQGNSA. The CDR3 protein is CASSQGLNSGNTIYF. CDR3 bases: TGTGCCAGCAGCCAGGGGCTCAACTCTGGAAACACCATATATTTT.

Ten or more counts support this clonotype. The rearrangement uses TRBV29-1 and TRBJ1-3, with D uncertain. Trimming removed 3 bases at V and 0 bases at J, with 9 bases between. Germline assignment: CDR1 SQVTM and CDR2 ANQGSEA. The CDR3 covers 14 residues. The CDR3 protein is CSVEGRHSGNTIYF. CDR3 DNA sequence: TGCAGCGTTGAGGGCAGACACTCTGGAAACACCATATATTTT.